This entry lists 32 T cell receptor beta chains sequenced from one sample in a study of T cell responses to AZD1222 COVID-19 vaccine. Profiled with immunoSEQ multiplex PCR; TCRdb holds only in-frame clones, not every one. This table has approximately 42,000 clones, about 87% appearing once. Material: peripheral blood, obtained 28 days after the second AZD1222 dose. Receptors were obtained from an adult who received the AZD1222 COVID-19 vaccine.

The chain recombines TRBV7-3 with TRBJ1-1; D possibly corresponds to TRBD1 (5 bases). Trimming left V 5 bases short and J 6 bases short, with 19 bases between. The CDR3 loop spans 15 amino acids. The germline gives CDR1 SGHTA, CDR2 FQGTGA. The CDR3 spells CASSRRRDRGAEAFF. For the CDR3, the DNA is TGTGCCAGCAGCCGTAGACGGGACCGGGGGGCTGAAGCTTTCTTT. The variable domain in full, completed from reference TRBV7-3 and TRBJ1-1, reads GAGVSQTPSNKVTEKGKYVELRCDPISGHTALYWYRQSLGQGPEFLIYFQGTGAADDSGLPNDRFFAVRPEGSVSTLKIQRTERGDSAVYLCASSRRRDRGAEAFFGQGTRLTVV.

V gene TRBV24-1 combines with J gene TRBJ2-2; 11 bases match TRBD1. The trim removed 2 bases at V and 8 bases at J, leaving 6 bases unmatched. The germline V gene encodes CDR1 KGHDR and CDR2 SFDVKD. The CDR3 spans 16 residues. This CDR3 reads CATSDSDRGQDGELFF. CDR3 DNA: TGTGCCACCAGTGATTCGGACAGGGGGCAAGATGGGGAGCTGTTTTTT.

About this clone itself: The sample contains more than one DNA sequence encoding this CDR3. CDR3 sequence reads: CASSPPLDTGELFF. Here the CDR3 DNA reads TGTGCCAGCTCACCACCGCTGGACACCGGGGAGCTGTTTTTT. The chain has TRBV18 and TRBJ2-2, with D unresolved. Per germline, CDR1 KGHSH and CDR2 LQKENI. The V and J ends lost 0 bases and 3 bases respectively, with 5 bases between them. The CDR3 totals 14 residues.

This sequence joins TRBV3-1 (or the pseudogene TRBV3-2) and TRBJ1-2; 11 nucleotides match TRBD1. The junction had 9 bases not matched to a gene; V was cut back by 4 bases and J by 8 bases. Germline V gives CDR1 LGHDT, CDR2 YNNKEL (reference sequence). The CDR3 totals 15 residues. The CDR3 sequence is CASSPRGQGARGYTF. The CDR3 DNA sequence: TGTGCCAGCAGCCCCCGAGGACAGGGGGCGCGGGGCTACACCTTC.

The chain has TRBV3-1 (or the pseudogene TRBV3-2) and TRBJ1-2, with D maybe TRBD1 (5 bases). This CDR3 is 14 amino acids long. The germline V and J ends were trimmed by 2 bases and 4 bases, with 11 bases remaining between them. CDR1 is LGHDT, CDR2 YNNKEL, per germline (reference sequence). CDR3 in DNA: TGTGCCAGCAGCCAATCTGGGACGGTCTATGGCTACACCTTC. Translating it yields CASSQSGTVYGYTF.

CDR3 coding DNA: TGTGCCAGCAGTGAAGGTCGTGGGGACCAGCCCCAGCATTTT. Residues: CASSEGRGDQPQHF. The chain joins TRBV6-1 to TRBJ1-5; maybe TRBD1 (5 bases). The V end was cut by 1 base, the J end by 7 bases, with 11 bases between. Germline V gene sequence: CDR1 MNHNS, CDR2 SASEGT. This CDR3 has 14 residues.

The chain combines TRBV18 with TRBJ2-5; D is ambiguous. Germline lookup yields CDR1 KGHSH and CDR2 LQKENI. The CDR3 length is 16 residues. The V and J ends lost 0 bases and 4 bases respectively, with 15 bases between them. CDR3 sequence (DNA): TGTGCCAGCTCACCACCGGAGCAGCGACGTGGAGAGACCCAGTACTTC. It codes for CASSPPEQRRGETQYF. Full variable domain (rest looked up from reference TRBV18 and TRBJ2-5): NAGVMQNPRHLVRRRGQEARLRCSPMKGHSHVYWYRQLPEEGLKFMVYLQKENIIDESGMPKERFSAEFPKEGPSILRIQQVVRGDSAAYFCASSPPEQRRGETQYFGPGTRLLVL.

As DNA, the CDR3 is TGTGCCAGCAGTTGGACAGGGCAAGGCTACACCTTC. Protein: CASSWTGQGYTF. The rearrangement uses TRBV12-3 or TRBV12-4 and TRBJ1-2, with 8 nucleotides matching TRBD1. The ends lost 4 bases at V and 8 bases at J; junction bases unmatched: 3. The CDR3 has 12 residues.

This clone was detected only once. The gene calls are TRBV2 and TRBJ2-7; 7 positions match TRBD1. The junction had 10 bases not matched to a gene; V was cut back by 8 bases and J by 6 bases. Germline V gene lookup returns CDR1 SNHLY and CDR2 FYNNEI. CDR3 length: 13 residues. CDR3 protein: CASSAAGGPEQYF. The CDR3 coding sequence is TGTGCCAGCTCTGCAGCAGGGGGACCCGAGCAGTACTTC.

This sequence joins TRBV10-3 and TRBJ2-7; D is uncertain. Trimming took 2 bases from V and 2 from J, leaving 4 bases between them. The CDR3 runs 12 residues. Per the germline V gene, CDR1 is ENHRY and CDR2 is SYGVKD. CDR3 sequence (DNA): TGTGCCATCAGTGAGGAGACCTACGAGCAGTACTTC. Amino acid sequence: CAISEETYEQYF.

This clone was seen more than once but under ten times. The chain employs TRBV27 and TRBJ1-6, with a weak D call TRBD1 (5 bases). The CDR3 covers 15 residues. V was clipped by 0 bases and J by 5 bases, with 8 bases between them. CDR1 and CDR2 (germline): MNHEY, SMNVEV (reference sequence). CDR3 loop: CASSLSGPNNSPLHF. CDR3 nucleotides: TGTGCCAGCAGTTTATCGGGACCCAATAATTCACCCCTCCACTTT.

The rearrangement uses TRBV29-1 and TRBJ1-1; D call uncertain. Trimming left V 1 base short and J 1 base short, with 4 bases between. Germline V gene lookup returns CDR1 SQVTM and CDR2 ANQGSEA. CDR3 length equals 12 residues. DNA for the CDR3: TGCAGCGTTGAAGGCTGGAACACTGAAGCTTTCTTT. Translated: CSVEGWNTEAFF. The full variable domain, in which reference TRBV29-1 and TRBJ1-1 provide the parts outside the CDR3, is SAVISQKPSRDICQRGTSLTIQCQVDSQVTMMFWYRQQPGQSLTLIATANQGSEATYESGFVIDKFPISRPNLTFSTLTVSNMSPEDSSIYLCSVEGWNTEAFFGQGTRLTVV.

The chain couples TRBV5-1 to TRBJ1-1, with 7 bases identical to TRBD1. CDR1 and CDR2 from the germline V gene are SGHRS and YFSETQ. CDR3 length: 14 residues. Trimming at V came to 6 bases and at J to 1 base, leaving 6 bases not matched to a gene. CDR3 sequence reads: CASNLGTENTEAFF. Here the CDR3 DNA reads TGCGCCAGCAATCTCGGGACAGAGAACACTGAAGCTTTCTTT.

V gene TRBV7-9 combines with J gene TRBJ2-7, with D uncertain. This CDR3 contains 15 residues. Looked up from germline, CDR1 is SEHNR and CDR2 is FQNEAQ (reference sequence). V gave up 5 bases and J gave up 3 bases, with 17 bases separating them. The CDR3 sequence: CASSTSAQFNYEQYF. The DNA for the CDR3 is TGTGCCAGCAGCACCTCGGCGCAGTTCAACTACGAGCAGTACTTC. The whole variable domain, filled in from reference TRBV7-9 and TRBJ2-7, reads DTGVSQNPRHKITKRGQNVTFRCDPISEHNRLYWYRQTLGQGPEFLTYFQNEAQLEKSRLLSDRFSAERPKGSFSTLEIQRTEQGDSAMYLCASSTSAQFNYEQYFGPGTRLTVT.

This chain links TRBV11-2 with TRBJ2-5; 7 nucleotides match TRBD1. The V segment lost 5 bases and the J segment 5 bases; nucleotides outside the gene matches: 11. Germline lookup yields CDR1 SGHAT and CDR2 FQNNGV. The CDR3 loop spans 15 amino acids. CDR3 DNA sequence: TGTGCCAGCAGCCAAACGACAGGGTCGAGTGAGACCCAGTACTTC. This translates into CASSQTTGSSETQYF.

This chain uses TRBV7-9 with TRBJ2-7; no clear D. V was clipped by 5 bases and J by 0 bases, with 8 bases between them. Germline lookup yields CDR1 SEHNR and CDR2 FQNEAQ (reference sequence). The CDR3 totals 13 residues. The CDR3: CASSRLSSYEQYF. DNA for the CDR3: TGTGCCAGCAGCCGTTTGTCCTCCTACGAGCAGTACTTC.

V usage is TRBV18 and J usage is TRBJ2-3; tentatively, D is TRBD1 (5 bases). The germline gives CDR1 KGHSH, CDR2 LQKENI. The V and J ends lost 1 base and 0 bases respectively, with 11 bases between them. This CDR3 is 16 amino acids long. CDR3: CASSPRATASTDTQYF. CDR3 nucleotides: TGTGCCAGCTCACCACGCGCGACAGCTAGCACAGATACGCAGTATTTT.

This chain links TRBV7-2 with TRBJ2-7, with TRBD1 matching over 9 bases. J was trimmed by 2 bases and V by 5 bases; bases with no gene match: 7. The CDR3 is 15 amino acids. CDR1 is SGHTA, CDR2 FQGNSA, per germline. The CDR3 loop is CASSLTGGDAYEQYF. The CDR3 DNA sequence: TGTGCCAGCAGCCTAACAGGGGGCGATGCCTACGAGCAGTACTTC.

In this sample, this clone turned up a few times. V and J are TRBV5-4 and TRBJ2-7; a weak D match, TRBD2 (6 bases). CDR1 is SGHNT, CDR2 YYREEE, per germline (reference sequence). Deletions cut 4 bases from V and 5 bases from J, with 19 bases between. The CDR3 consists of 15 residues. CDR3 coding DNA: TGTGCCAGCAGCGCGGACTACCGGAGGGCGAACGAGCAGTACTTC. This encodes CASSADYRRANEQYF.

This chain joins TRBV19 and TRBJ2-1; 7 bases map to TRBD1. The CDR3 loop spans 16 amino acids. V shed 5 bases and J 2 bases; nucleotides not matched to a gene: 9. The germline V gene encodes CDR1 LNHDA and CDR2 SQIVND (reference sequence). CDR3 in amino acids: CASSPRQGFPYNEQFF. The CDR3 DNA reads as TGTGCCAGTAGTCCCAGACAGGGATTCCCCTACAATGAGCAGTTCTTC.

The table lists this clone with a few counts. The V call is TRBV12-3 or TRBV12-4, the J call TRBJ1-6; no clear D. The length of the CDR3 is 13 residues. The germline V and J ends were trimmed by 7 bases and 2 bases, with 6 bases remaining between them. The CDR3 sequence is CASKETYNSPLHF. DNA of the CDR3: TGTGCCAGCAAAGAAACCTATAATTCACCCCTCCACTTT.

CDR3: CASSEGTGGIEKLFF. The CDR3 coding sequence is TGTGCCAGCAGTGAGGGGACAGGGGGGATTGAAAAACTGTTTTTT. The chain carries TRBV2 and TRBJ1-4, with 11 bases identical to TRBD1. V shed 3 bases and J 7 bases; nucleotides not matched to a gene: 4. Germline CDR1 reads SNHLY; CDR2 reads FYNNEI. The CDR3 sequence is 15 residues long.

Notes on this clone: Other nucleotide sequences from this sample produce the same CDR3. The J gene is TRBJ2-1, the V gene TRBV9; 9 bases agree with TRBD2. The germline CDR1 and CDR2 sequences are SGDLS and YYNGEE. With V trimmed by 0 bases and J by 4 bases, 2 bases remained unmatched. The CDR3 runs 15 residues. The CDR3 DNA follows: TGTGCCAGCAGCGTAGGCCTAGCGGGGTACAATGAGCAGTTCTTC. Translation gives CASSVGLAGYNEQFF.

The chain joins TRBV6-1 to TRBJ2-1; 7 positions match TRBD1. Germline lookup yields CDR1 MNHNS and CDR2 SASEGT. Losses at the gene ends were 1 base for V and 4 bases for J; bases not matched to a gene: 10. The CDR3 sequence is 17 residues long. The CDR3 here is CASSEVNRQGLYNEQFF. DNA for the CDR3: TGTGCCAGCAGTGAAGTAAACCGACAGGGTCTATACAATGAGCAGTTCTTC.

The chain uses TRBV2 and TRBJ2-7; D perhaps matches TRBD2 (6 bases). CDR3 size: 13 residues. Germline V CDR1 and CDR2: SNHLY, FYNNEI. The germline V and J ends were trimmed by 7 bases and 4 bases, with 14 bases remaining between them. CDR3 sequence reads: CASKSGGWYEQYF. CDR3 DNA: TGTGCCAGCAAGAGTGGAGGGTGGTACGAGCAGTACTTC.

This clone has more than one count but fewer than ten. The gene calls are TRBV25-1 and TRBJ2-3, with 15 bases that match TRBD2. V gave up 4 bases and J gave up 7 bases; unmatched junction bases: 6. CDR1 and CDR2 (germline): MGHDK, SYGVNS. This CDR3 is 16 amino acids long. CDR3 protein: CASSVGLAGGGNTQYF. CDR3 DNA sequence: TGTGCCAGCAGTGTGGGACTAGCGGGGGGCGGGAATACGCAGTATTTT. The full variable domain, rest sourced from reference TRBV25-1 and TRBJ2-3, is EADIYQTPRYLVIGTGKKITLECSQTMGHDKMYWYQQDPGMELHLIHYSYGVNSTEKGDLSSESTVSRIRTEHFPLTLESARPSHTSQYLCASSVGLAGGGNTQYFGPGTRLTVL.

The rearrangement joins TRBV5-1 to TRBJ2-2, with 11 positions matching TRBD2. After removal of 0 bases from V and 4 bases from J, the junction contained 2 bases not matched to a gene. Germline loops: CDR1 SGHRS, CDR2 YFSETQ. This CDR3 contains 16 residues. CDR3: CASSLALAGGTGELFF. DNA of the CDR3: TGCGCCAGCAGCTTGGCCCTAGCGGGAGGCACCGGGGAGCTGTTTTTT.

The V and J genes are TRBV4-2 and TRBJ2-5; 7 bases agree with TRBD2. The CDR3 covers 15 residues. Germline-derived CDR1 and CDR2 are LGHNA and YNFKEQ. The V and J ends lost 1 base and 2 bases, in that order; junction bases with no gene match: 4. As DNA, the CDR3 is TGTGCCAGCAGCCAAGCGGGAGGACCTCAAGAGACCCAGTACTTC. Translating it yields CASSQAGGPQETQYF.

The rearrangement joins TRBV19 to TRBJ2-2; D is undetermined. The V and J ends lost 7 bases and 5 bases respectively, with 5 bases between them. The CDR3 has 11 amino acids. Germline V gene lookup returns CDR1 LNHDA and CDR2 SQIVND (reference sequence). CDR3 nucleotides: TGTGCCAGTACAGCGACCGGGGAGCTGTTTTTT. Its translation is CASTATGELFF. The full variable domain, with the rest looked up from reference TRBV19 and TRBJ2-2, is DGGITQSPKYLFRKEGQNVTLSCEQNLNHDAMYWYRQDPGQGLRLIYYSQIVNDFQKGDIAEGYSVSREKKESFPLTVTSAQKNPTAFYLCASTATGELFFGEGSRLTVL.

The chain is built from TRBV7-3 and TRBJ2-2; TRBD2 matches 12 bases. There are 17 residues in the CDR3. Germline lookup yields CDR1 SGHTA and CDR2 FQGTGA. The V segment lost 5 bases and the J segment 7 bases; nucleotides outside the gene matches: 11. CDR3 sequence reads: CASSPQGLAGSGGELFF. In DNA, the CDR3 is TGTGCCAGCAGCCCCCAGGGACTAGCGGGTTCGGGCGGGGAGCTGTTTTTT. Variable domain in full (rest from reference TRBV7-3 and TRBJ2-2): GAGVSQTPSNKVTEKGKYVELRCDPISGHTALYWYRQSLGQGPEFLIYFQGTGAADDSGLPNDRFFAVRPEGSVSTLKIQRTERGDSAVYLCASSPQGLAGSGGELFFGEGSRLTVL.

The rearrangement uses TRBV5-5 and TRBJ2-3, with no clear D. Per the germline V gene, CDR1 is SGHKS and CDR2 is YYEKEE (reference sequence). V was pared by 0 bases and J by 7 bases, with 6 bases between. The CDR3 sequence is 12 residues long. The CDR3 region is CASSLVPYTQYF. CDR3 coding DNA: TGTGCCAGCAGCTTGGTTCCGTATACGCAGTATTTT.

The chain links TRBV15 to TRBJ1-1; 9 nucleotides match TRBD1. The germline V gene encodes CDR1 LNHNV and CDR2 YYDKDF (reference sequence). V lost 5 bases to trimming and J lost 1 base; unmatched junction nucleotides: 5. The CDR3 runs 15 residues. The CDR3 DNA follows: TGTGCCACCAGCCCTTGGGGACAGGGGAACACTGAAGCTTTCTTT. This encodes CATSPWGQGNTEAFF.